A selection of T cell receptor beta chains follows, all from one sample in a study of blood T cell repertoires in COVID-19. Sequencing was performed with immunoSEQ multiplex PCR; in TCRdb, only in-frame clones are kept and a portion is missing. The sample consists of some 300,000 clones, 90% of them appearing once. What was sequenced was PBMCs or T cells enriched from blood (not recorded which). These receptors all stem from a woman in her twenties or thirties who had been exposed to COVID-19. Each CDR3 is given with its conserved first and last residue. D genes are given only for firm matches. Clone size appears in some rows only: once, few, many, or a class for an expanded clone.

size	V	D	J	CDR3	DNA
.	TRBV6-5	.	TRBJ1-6	CASSYEVANSPLHF	TGTGCCAGCAGTTACGAGGTAGCCAATTCACCCCTCCACTTT
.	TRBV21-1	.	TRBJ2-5	CASSRGEGETQYF	TGTGCCAGCAGCAGGGGTGAGGGAGAGACCCAGTACTTC
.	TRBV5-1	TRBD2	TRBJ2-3	CASSTSAGGSDTQYF	TGCGCCAGCAGCACGTCAGCGGGGGGTTCGGATACGCAGTATTTT
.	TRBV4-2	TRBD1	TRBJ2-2	CASSQAGTANTGELFF	TGTGCCAGCAGCCAGGCCGGGACAGCTAACACCGGGGAGCTGTTTTTT
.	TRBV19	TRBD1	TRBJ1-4	CASSRTGLGGEKLFF	TGTGCCAGTAGCAGGACAGGTCTAGGGGGTGAAAAACTGTTTTTT
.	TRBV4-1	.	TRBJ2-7	CASSHPPGRPYEQYF	TGCGCCAGCAGCCATCCTCCTGGGAGGCCCTACGAGCAGTACTTC
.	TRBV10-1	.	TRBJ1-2	CASKLLGDGYTF	TGCGCCAGCAAACTCTTAGGGGATGGCTACACCTTC
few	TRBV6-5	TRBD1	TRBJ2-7	CASSYSSGGGYEQYF	TGTGCCAGCAGTTACTCGTCAGGGGGTGGGTACGAGCAGTACTTC
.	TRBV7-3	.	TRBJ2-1	CASSQRQVGSNEQFF	TGTGCCAGCAGCCAACGACAGGTGGGCTCCAATGAGCAGTTCTTC
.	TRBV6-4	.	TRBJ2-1	CASSSYKGPLGEQFF	TGTGCCAGCAGCTCGTATAAGGGGCCCCTGGGCGAGCAGTTCTTC
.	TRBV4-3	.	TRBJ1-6	CASSQKTVPNSPLHF	TGCGCCAGCAGCCAAAAAACAGTGCCCAATTCACCCCTCCACTTT
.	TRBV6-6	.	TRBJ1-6	CAASTERKISPLHF	TGTGCCGCCTCAACGGAGCGCAAAATTTCACCCCTCCACTTT
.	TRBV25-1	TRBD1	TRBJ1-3	CASSESLTGGGNTIYF	TGTGCCAGCAGTGAATCACTAACAGGGGGAGGAAACACCATATATTTT
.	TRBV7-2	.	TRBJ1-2	CASSLAGPNYGYTF	TGTGCCAGCAGCTTAGCGGGGCCGAACTATGGCTACACCTTC
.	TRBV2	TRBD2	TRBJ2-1	CASRFILAGSSYNEQFF	TGTGCCAGCAGGTTTATCCTAGCGGGGAGCTCCTACAATGAGCAGTTCTTC
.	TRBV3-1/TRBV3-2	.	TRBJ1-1	CASRLIGGTEAFF	TGTGCCAGCAGATTAATAGGGGGCACTGAAGCTTTCTTT
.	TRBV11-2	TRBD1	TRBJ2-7	CASSAQAGTEAYEQYF	TGTGCCAGCAGCGCTCAAGCCGGGACAGAAGCCTACGAGCAGTACTTC
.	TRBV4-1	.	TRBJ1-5	CASSQDGRTGNQPQHF	TGCGCCAGCAGCCAAGATGGCCGGACAGGCAATCAGCCCCAGCATTTT
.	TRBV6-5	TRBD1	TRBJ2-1	CASSRDRAYNEQFF	TGTGCCAGCAGCCGGGACAGGGCATACAATGAGCAGTTCTTC
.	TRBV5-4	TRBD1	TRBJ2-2	CASSQGQVYTGELFF	TGTGCCAGCAGCCAGGGACAGGTGTACACCGGGGAGCTGTTTTTT
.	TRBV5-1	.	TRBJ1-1	CASSLGGDTEAFF	TGCGCCAGCAGCTTAGGGGGGGACACTGAAGCTTTCTTT
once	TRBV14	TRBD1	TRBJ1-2	CASSSLGQGYYGYTF	TGTGCCAGCAGCAGCCTGGGACAGGGATACTATGGCTACACCTTC
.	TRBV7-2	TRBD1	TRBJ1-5	CASSRTGGGQPQHF	TGTGCCAGCAGCCGGACAGGGGGTGGGCAGCCCCAGCATTTT
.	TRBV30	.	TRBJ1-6	CAYRDISSPLHF	TGTGCCTACAGGGACATCTCCTCACCCCTCCACTTT
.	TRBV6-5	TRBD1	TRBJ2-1	CASRRTGRDEQFF	TGTGCCAGCAGGAGGACAGGACGGGATGAGCAGTTCTTC
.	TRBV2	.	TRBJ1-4	CASRAGPSNEKLFF	TGTGCCAGCAGGGCAGGGCCCTCTAATGAAAAACTGTTTTTT
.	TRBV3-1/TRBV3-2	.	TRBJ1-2	CASSQDLGDIYGYTF	TGTGCCAGCAGCCAAGATCTAGGGGACATCTATGGCTACACCTTC
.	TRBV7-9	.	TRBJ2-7	CASSLMRGLGSYEQYF	TGTGCCAGCAGCTTAATGCGGGGGCTAGGCTCCTACGAGCAGTACTTC
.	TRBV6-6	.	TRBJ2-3	CASSYGQGSTDTQYF	TGTGCCAGCAGTTACGGGCAGGGTAGCACAGATACGCAGTATTTT
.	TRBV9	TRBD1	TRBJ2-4	CASSARPSGDRGQYIQYF	TGTGCCAGCAGCGCCCGACCCTCAGGGGACAGGGGCCAATACATTCAGTACTTC
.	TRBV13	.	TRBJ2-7	CASSYRGASSYEQYF	TGTGCCAGCAGCTACCGCGGGGCGAGCTCCTACGAGCAGTACTTC
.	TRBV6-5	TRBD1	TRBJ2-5	CASRIQGAQETQYF	TGTGCCAGCAGGATACAGGGGGCTCAAGAGACCCAGTACTTC
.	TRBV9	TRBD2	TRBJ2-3	CASSVVPQAGEGTDTQYF	TGTGCCAGCAGCGTAGTTCCCCAAGCGGGGGAGGGCACAGATACGCAGTATTTT
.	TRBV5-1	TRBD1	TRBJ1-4	CASSLDRAQEKLFF	TGCGCCAGCAGCTTAGACAGGGCACAGGAAAAACTGTTTTTT
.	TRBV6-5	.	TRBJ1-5	CASRQVNNQPQHF	TGTGCCAGCCGACAGGTAAACAATCAGCCCCAGCATTTT
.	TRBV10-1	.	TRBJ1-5	CASIETGYPPRIEYSNQPQHF	TGCGCCAGCATCGAAACAGGATATCCCCCTCGAATAGAATATAGCAATCAGCCCCAGCATTTT
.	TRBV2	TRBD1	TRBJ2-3	CASSEPGQGMYTDTQYF	TGTGCCAGCAGCGAACCGGGACAGGGGATGTACACAGATACGCAGTATTTT
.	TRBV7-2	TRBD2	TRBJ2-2	CASRVAGGYTGELFF	TGTGCCAGCAGAGTAGCGGGGGGATACACCGGGGAGCTGTTTTTT
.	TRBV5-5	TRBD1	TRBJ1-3	CASSLADRGSGNTIYF	TGTGCCAGCAGCTTGGCGGACAGGGGATCTGGAAACACCATATATTTT
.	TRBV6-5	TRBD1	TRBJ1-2	CASSHRGDYGYTF	TGTGCCAGCAGCCACAGGGGAGACTATGGCTACACCTTC
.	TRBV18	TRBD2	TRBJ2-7	CASSPRLAGGYEQYF	TGTGCCAGCTCACCACGGCTAGCGGGGGGGTACGAGCAGTACTTC
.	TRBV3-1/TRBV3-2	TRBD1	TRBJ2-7	CASSQGAWDRAYEQYF	TGTGCCAGCAGCCAAGGGGCCTGGGACAGGGCCTACGAGCAGTACTTC
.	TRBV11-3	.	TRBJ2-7	CASSSGGYEQYF	TGTGCCAGCAGCTCAGGTGGATACGAGCAGTACTTC
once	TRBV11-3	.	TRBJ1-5	CASSFLAGNQPQHF	TGTGCCAGCAGCTTTTTGGCGGGCAATCAGCCCCAGCATTTT
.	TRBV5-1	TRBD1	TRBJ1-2	CASSLALPGQEGRHGYTF	TGCGCCAGCAGCTTGGCACTGCCGGGACAGGAGGGTAGGCATGGCTACACCTTC
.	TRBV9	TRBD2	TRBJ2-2	CASSRLAGGNTGELFF	TGTGCCAGCAGCCGTCTAGCGGGGGGCAACACCGGGGAGCTGTTTTTT
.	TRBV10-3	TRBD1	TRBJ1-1	CAIRAGQGAGNTEAFF	TGTGCCATCAGGGCCGGACAGGGCGCGGGGAACACTGAAGCTTTCTTT
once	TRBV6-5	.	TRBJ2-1	CASGSGNEQFF	TGTGCCAGCGGCAGTGGCAATGAGCAGTTCTTC
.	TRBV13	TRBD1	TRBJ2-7	CASSLGLRGPYEQYF	TGTGCCAGCAGCTTAGGGTTGAGGGGGCCCTACGAGCAGTACTTC
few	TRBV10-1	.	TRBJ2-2	CASRQVLNTGELFF	TGCGCCAGCAGGCAGGTGCTGAACACCGGGGAGCTGTTTTTT
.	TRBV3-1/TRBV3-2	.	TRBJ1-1	CASSLSLGGVGTEAFF	TGTGCCAGCAGCCTCAGCCTTGGGGGCGTTGGCACTGAAGCTTTCTTT
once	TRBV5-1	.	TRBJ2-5	CASSKGRGVETQYF	TGCGCCAGCTCCAAAGGCAGGGGAGTAGAGACCCAGTACTTC
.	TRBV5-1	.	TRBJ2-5	CASSLGGGETQYF	TGCGCCAGCAGCTTGGGTGGAGGTGAGACCCAGTACTTC
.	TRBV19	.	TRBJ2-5	CASRGQGLTPYQETQYF	TGTGCCAGTAGGGGCCAAGGACTTACTCCGTACCAAGAGACCCAGTACTTC